Below, 29 T cell receptor beta chains from the same sample are listed, as sequenced in a study of shared clonotypes between healthy human individuals. Produced via immunoSEQ multiplex PCR; TCRdb's table is partial and in-frame only. This repertoire shows roughly 600,000 clones, 98% found once; its top ten account for 0.3%. Naivety among CD8 cells was defined by CD45RO negativity and positive CCR7 selection, thereby excluding terminally differentiated effector memory CD45RA+ cells. Sequencing was done on a sample of naive CD8+ T cells sorted from blood. The receptors here all came from a man aged 25 to 45 in good health.

For this clone: Different DNA sequences within this sample yield the same CDR3. The rearrangement uses TRBV2 and TRBJ2-7; TRBD1 aligns across 7 bases. The CDR3 is 12 residues long. CDR1 and CDR2 from the germline V gene are SNHLY and FYNNEI. V dropped 7 bases and J dropped 3; count of bases not matched to a gene: 3. The CDR3 sequence: CASKGTVYEQYF. DNA of the CDR3: TGTGCCAGCAAAGGGACAGTCTACGAGCAGTACTTC.

The chain carries TRBV2 and TRBJ2-1; 14 bases line up with TRBD2. V lost 6 bases to trimming and J lost 8 bases; unmatched junction nucleotides: 6. The CDR3 consists of 15 residues. Germline V CDR1 and CDR2: SNHLY, FYNNEI. The CDR3 protein is CASRKGLAGVDEQFF. CDR3 nucleotides: TGTGCCAGCAGGAAGGGACTAGCGGGAGTGGATGAGCAGTTCTTC.

The chain uses TRBV5-1 and TRBJ2-7, with TRBD1 identical over 7 bases. The ends lost 4 bases at V and 4 bases at J; junction bases unmatched: 20. CDR1 is SGHRS and CDR2 is YFSETQ in the germline V gene. CDR3 size: 18 residues. The chain's CDR3 is CASSVDRDSRDPPYEQYF. The CDR3 bases are TGCGCCAGCAGCGTTGACAGGGATAGTCGGGATCCCCCGTACGAGCAGTACTTC.

The genes are TRBV7-9 and TRBJ2-7; 15 positions match TRBD2. This CDR3 region has 19 residues. CDR1 is SEHNR, CDR2 FQNEAQ, per germline (reference sequence). V shed 8 bases and J 2 bases; nucleotides not matched to a gene: 16. CDR3 nucleotides: TGTGCCAGCTCAAGGGGGCGGGGACTAGCGGGAGGCCCGACCTACGAGCAGTACTTC. Translating gives CASSRGRGLAGGPTYEQYF. Complete variable domain (other parts from reference TRBV7-9 and TRBJ2-7): DTGVSQNPRHKITKRGQNVTFRCDPISEHNRLYWYRQTLGQGPEFLTYFQNEAQLEKSRLLSDRFSAERPKGSFSTLEIQRTEQGDSAMYLCASSRGRGLAGGPTYEQYFGPGTRLTVT.

This clone was detected once. V and J are TRBV7-9 and TRBJ2-5; 7 bases line up with TRBD2. V lost 3 bases, J lost 6 bases, and 10 bases stayed unmatched. The germline gives CDR1 SEHNR, CDR2 FQNEAQ (reference sequence). CDR3 length equals 15 residues. In nucleotides, the CDR3 is TGTGCCAGCAGCTTGCTAGCGGAGGCCGGAAAGACCCAGTACTTC. This translates into CASSLLAEAGKTQYF. The variable domain in full, with the rest retrieved from reference TRBV7-9 and TRBJ2-5, is DTGVSQNPRHKITKRGQNVTFRCDPISEHNRLYWYRQTLGQGPEFLTYFQNEAQLEKSRLLSDRFSAERPKGSFSTLEIQRTEQGDSAMYLCASSLLAEAGKTQYFGPGTRLLVL.

V and J are TRBV9 and TRBJ2-1; tentatively, D is TRBD2 (5 bases). Germline V CDR1 and CDR2: SGDLS, YYNGEE. The CDR3 contains 15 residues. With 2 bases removed from V and 5 bases from J, the gap between germline ends came to 14 bases. The CDR3 nucleotides read TGTGCCAGCAGCGTGTGGACTGCGCGTAACAATGAGCAGTTCTTC. It encodes CASSVWTARNNEQFF.

Turning to this clone: This sample also contains other DNA sequences that code for the same CDR3. The chain links TRBV11-2 to TRBJ2-7, with D uncertain. V was shortened by 2 bases and J by 7 bases, with 6 bases between the two germline ends. The CDR3 sequence is 11 residues long. Germline-derived CDR1 and CDR2 are SGHAT and FQNNGV. The CDR3 nucleotides are TGTGCCAGCAGCTTACTCGGGGAGCAGTACTTC. It encodes CASSLLGEQYF.

The chain combines TRBV29-1 with TRBJ2-2, with unresolved D. Germline loops: CDR1 SQVTM, CDR2 ANQGSEA. V was shortened by 0 bases and J by 1 base, with 9 bases between the two germline ends. This CDR3 has 15 residues. The CDR3 here is CSVEDGRMNTGELFF. The CDR3 coding sequence is TGCAGCGTTGAAGACGGCCGAATGAACACCGGGGAGCTGTTTTTT.

The rearrangement links TRBV27 to TRBJ1-5; the match to TRBD1 covers 7 bases. Germline CDR1 MNHEY, CDR2 SMNVEV (reference sequence). The CDR3 totals 15 residues. CDR3 in DNA: TGTGGAGCCGGGAAGGGGGCGCGGAGCAATCAGCCCCAGCATTTT. Amino acids: CGAGKGARSNQPQHF.

The rearrangement uses TRBV7-9 and TRBJ2-7; TRBD1 matches at 11 bases. Germline V CDR1 and CDR2: SEHNR, FQNEAQ (reference sequence). The CDR3 consists of 14 residues. With V trimmed by 8 bases and J by 7 bases, 10 bases remained unmatched. DNA for the CDR3: TGTGCCAGCTCGGGACAGGGGGATTCTAGGGAGCAGTACTTC. This translates into CASSGQGDSREQYF.

V is TRBV23-1 and J is TRBJ2-2; 11 nucleotides agree with TRBD1. TRBV23-1 is labeled an ORF, and its function is uncertain. The ends lost 0 bases at V and 6 bases at J; junction bases unmatched: 3. The CDR3 is 16 residues long. The CDR3 sequence: CASSQSSGQGAGELFF. DNA for the CDR3: TGCGCCAGCAGTCAATCTTCGGGACAGGGGGCCGGGGAGCTGTTTTTT.

This sequence joins TRBV6-1 and TRBJ2-5, with TRBD2 matching 8 bases. Trimming removed 7 bases from V and 2 bases from J; junction bases left unmatched: 3. The CDR3 length is 13 residues. Germline values: CDR1 MNHNS, CDR2 SASEGT. For the CDR3, the DNA is TGTGCCAGCACCGGGGGGGAACAAGAGACCCAGTACTTC. Its translation: CASTGGEQETQYF.

This rearrangement joins TRBV9 to TRBJ2-7; D is ambiguous. The CDR3 is made up of 16 amino acids. V shed 4 bases and J shed 0 bases, with 17 bases lying between them. Germline V gene lookup returns CDR1 SGDLS and CDR2 YYNGEE. The CDR3 DNA sequence: TGTGCCAGCAGCCCATCCCTGTTTGTAAGCTCCTACGAGCAGTACTTC. Residues: CASSPSLFVSSYEQYF.

This chain joins TRBV7-2 and TRBJ2-7; D remains ambiguous. V was trimmed by 1 base and J by 4 bases, leaving 8 bases between them. Germline CDR1 reads SGHTA; CDR2 reads FQGNSA. The CDR3 consists of 13 residues. The CDR3 spells CASSLGSTYEQYF. The CDR3 DNA is TGTGCCAGCAGCTTAGGATCTACTTACGAGCAGTACTTC.

This chain uses TRBV19 with TRBJ2-5; tentatively, D is TRBD1 (6 bases). The CDR3 covers 13 residues. CDR1 is LNHDA, CDR2 SQIVND, per germline (reference sequence). The V end lost 9 bases, the J end lost 5 bases, and 16 bases lay between the germline ends. The CDR3 is CASRRNRAETQYF. The DNA of the CDR3 is TGTGCCAGCCGCCGGAACAGGGCCGAGACCCAGTACTTC.

The J gene is TRBJ2-1, the V gene TRBV4-1, with D possibly matching TRBD1 (6 bases). V was shortened by 2 bases and J by 0 bases, with 14 bases between the two germline ends. This CDR3 spans 17 amino acids. Germline V lookup: CDR1 MGHRA, CDR2 YSYEKL. The CDR3 region is CASSQYGTTSSYNEQFF. DNA for the CDR3: TGCGCCAGCAGCCAATATGGGACAACCAGCTCCTACAATGAGCAGTTCTTC.

Only a few counts were recorded for this clone. Additional DNA sequences in this sample encode the identical CDR3. V usage is TRBV28 and J usage is TRBJ1-5; 7 nucleotides line up with TRBD1. This CDR3 spans 15 amino acids. J lost 3 bases, V lost 4 bases, and 6 bases had no gene match. From germline, CDR1 is MDHEN and CDR2 SYDVKM. CDR3 protein: CASSWMGQNNQPQHF. The CDR3 coding sequence is TGTGCCAGCAGTTGGATGGGACAGAACAATCAGCCCCAGCATTTT.

The chain recombines TRBV5-1 with TRBJ2-7; D possibly uses TRBD1 or TRBD2 (5 bases each). V lost 4 bases to trimming and J lost 3 bases, with 23 bases between them. Germline V gene sequence: CDR1 SGHRS, CDR2 YFSETQ. CDR3 size: 17 residues. The CDR3 nucleotides read TGCGCCAGCAGCGCCGGGACGGTCTACGAACCGGGCTACGAGCAGTACTTC. Its translation: CASSAGTVYEPGYEQYF.

The chain links TRBV11-2 to TRBJ2-1, with 7 nucleotides matching TRBD1. The CDR3 is made up of 16 amino acids. Germline V lookup: CDR1 SGHAT, CDR2 FQNNGV. After removal of 4 bases from V and 1 base from J, the junction contained 7 bases not matched to a gene. The DNA of the CDR3 is TGTGCCAGCAGCTGGGAATTACAGGGGTCCTACAATGAGCAGTTCTTC. Translated: CASSWELQGSYNEQFF.

This sequence joins TRBV29-1 and TRBJ1-5; D is unresolved. The CDR3 totals 9 residues. V lost 4 bases, J lost 8 bases, and 3 bases lay in between. Germline CDR1 SQVTM, CDR2 ANQGSEA. The CDR3 sequence: CSVGEPQHF. In DNA form, the CDR3 reads TGCAGCGTTGGCGAGCCCCAGCATTTT. Drawing the rest from reference TRBV29-1 and TRBJ1-5, the complete variable domain is SAVISQKPSRDICQRGTSLTIQCQVDSQVTMMFWYRQQPGQSLTLIATANQGSEATYESGFVIDKFPISRPNLTFSTLTVSNMSPEDSSIYLCSVGEPQHFGDGTRLSIL.

J is TRBJ2-5 and V is TRBV4-1, with 7 bases lining up with TRBD1. This CDR3 is 17 amino acids long. CDR1 is MGHRA and CDR2 is YSYEKL in the germline V gene. V was clipped by 4 bases and J by 3 bases; unmatched bases: 14. This chain's CDR3 is CASSPTVTTGEKETQYF. The DNA for the CDR3 is TGCGCCAGCAGCCCAACCGTAACTACAGGGGAGAAAGAGACCCAGTACTTC.

This chain links TRBV7-8 with TRBJ2-3; no definite D call. The CDR3 extends over 16 amino acids. The germline V gene has CDR1 SGHVS and CDR2 FQNEAQ. Trimming removed 5 bases at V and 2 bases at J, with 17 bases between. The CDR3 loop is CASSQVAATDTDTQYF. The CDR3 coding sequence is TGTGCCAGCAGCCAAGTGGCAGCTACCGACACAGATACGCAGTATTTT.

This clone occurred a few times. The chain employs TRBV5-1 and TRBJ2-1; maybe TRBD1 (5 bases). V was clipped by 0 bases and J by 4 bases, with 5 bases between them. The CDR3 runs 13 residues. Germline V gives CDR1 SGHRS, CDR2 YFSETQ. As DNA, the CDR3 is TGCGCCAGCAGCTTGGACAGGTACAATGAGCAGTTCTTC. It yields the protein CASSLDRYNEQFF.

The chain couples TRBV10-1 to TRBJ2-7; 7 nucleotides align to TRBD2. CDR1 WNHNN and CDR2 SYGVQD come from the germline V gene (reference sequence). The J segment lost 3 bases and the V segment lost 4 bases, leaving 3 bases of the junction unmatched. This CDR3 is 13 amino acids long. CDR3 amino acids: CASSVSSGYEQYF. In DNA, the CDR3 is TGCGCCAGCAGTGTATCTAGCGGCTACGAGCAGTACTTC.

The CDR3 DNA sequence: TGTGCCAGCAGGGGGACAGGGAGGACGCTTAATGAGCAGTTCTTC. Amino acids: CASRGTGRTLNEQFF. The V gene is TRBV2, the J gene TRBJ2-1, with 9 bases that match TRBD1. CDR3 size: 15 residues. Germline V gene sequence: CDR1 SNHLY, CDR2 FYNNEI. V lost 6 bases and J lost 7; bases outside the gene matches: 10.

V and J are TRBV7-9 and TRBJ2-7; no clear D gene. Looked up from germline, CDR1 is SEHNR and CDR2 is FQNEAQ (reference sequence). V was pared by 2 bases and J by 3 bases, with 11 bases between. This CDR3 has 14 residues. This CDR3 reads CASSLTSQIYEQYF. The CDR3 DNA reads TGTGCCAGCAGCTTAACGTCCCAAATCTACGAGCAGTACTTC. The full variable domain, rest sourced from reference TRBV7-9 and TRBJ2-7, is DTGVSQNPRHKITKRGQNVTFRCDPISEHNRLYWYRQTLGQGPEFLTYFQNEAQLEKSRLLSDRFSAERPKGSFSTLEIQRTEQGDSAMYLCASSLTSQIYEQYFGPGTRLTVT.

The chain joins TRBV28 to TRBJ2-2, with 9 bases matching TRBD2. The length of the CDR3 is 20 residues. Germline loops: CDR1 MDHEN, CDR2 SYDVKM. Trimming took 4 bases from V and 3 from J; bases not matched to a gene: 18. The CDR3 DNA reads as TGTGCCAGCAGTTCCCCCGGTGTGCGGACTAGCGCTAGATACACCGGGGAGCTGTTTTTT. This encodes CASSSPGVRTSARYTGELFF. Using reference TRBV28 and TRBJ2-2 for the parts outside the CDR3, the full variable domain is DVKVTQSSRYLVKRTGEKVFLECVQDMDHENMFWYRQDPGLGLRLIYFSYDVKMKEKGDIPEGYSVSREKKERFSLILESASTNQTSMYLCASSSPGVRTSARYTGELFFGEGSRLTVL.

A single count supports this clone. The V gene is TRBV4-1, the J gene TRBJ2-2; TRBD2 aligns across 8 bases. J was trimmed by 7 bases and V by 0 bases; bases with no gene match: 13. Germline assignment: CDR1 MGHRA and CDR2 YSYEKL. The CDR3 contains 18 residues. The DNA for the CDR3 is TGCGCCAGCAGCCAAGAGGTACTAGCGGTCCCAAAGGGCGGGGAGCTGTTTTTT. Translating gives CASSQEVLAVPKGGELFF.

As for this clone: The same CDR3 can be traced to other DNA sequences in this sample. The chain employs TRBV27 and TRBJ2-7; D might be TRBD2 (5 bases). With 10 bases removed from V and 4 bases from J, the gap between germline ends came to 11 bases. This CDR3 is built from 11 residues. Germline V gene data show CDR1 as MNHEY and CDR2 as SMNVEV (reference sequence). The DNA of the CDR3 is TGTGCCACCCAACGGGGTTACGAGCAGTACTTC. The encoded protein is CATQRGYEQYF.